A selection of T cell receptor beta chains follows, all from one sample in a study of OX40 agonist ivuxolimab in advanced cancers. The method was immunoSEQ multiplex PCR; TCRdb's version includes in-frame clones alone and lacks a portion of them. Of about 46,000 clones listed, about nine tenths are singletons. The sample consisted of CD4+ or CD8+ T cells sorted from blood, taken in a trial of the OX40 agonist ivuxolimab. These receptor sequences come from an adult with an advanced solid tumor such as melanoma, head and neck, liver or kidney cancer. CDR3s include the opening cysteine and the closing phenylalanine or tryptophan. A D gene is named only where the DNA matches it firmly. Expanded clones get a size class; other rows say once, few or many, or leave the size out.

V gene	J gene	clone size	D gene	CDR3 DNA	CDR3 protein
TRBV18	TRBJ2-5	-	TRBD2	TGTGCCAGCTCACCACCGGGACTATATGAAGAGACCCAGTACTTC	CASSPPGLYEETQYF
TRBV7-9	TRBJ2-7	once	TRBD2	TGTGCCAGCAGCCCTCCCGGGACTAGCGGTTCCTACGAGCAGTACTTC	CASSPPGTSGSYEQYF
TRBV6-6	TRBJ2-2	once	-	TGTGCCAGCAGTTATAGGATCGGGTGGTCCGGGGAGCTGTTTTTT	CASSYRIGWSGELFF
TRBV7-9	TRBJ2-5	-	-	TGTGCCAGCAGCTTGGCGGTAAGGGGCGAGACCCAGTACTTC	CASSLAVRGETQYF
TRBV29-1	TRBJ1-1	-	-	TGCAGCGTTGAAGTGTCAGGGCCGGGCACTGAAGCTTTCTTT	CSVEVSGPGTEAFF
TRBV6-6	TRBJ2-3	once	-	TGTGCCAGCAGCGCTCTGACAGGAAGCACAGATACGCAGTATTTT	CASSALTGSTDTQYF
TRBV7-2	TRBJ2-5	-	TRBD1	TGTGCCAGCAGCTTAGTACCCGACAGGGGATCTCTCCAAGAGACCCAGTACTTC	CASSLVPDRGSLQETQYF
TRBV27	TRBJ2-7	-	TRBD2	TGTGCCAGCAGTTTTGGCGGGAGGGCCGTCGAGCAGTACTTC	CASSFGGRAVEQYF
TRBV18	TRBJ2-1	once	-	TGTGCCAGCTCACCCGAAGAGAGGCAGTCCTACAATGAGCAGTTCTTC	CASSPEERQSYNEQFF
TRBV5-5	TRBJ1-3	-	-	TGTGCCAGCAGCTTGGACGCGACAGTGGCCACGGTGCGCACCATATATTTT	CASSLDATVATVRTIYF
TRBV5-4	TRBJ1-2	-	-	TGTGCCAGCAGCTTGGAGGGGGGCTATGGCTACACCTTC	CASSLEGGYGYTF
TRBV4-2	TRBJ1-5	-	-	TGTGCCAGCAGCCAAGATACGGGTCCTGGCAATCAGCCCCAGCATTTT	CASSQDTGPGNQPQHF
TRBV7-9	TRBJ2-7	-	-	TGTGCCAGCAGCCCCACAGGGTTGGGCTACGAGCAGTACTTC	CASSPTGLGYEQYF
TRBV5-5	TRBJ1-2	-	-	TGTGCCAGCAGCCCGGACGGGACGGAGAACTATGGCTACACCTTC	CASSPDGTENYGYTF
TRBV7-6	TRBJ2-2	-	TRBD1	TGTGCCAGCAGCTTAGGGACAGGGCCCGGGGAGCTGTTTTTT	CASSLGTGPGELFF
TRBV7-9	TRBJ2-7	-	TRBD2	TGTGCCAGCAGCTTCGGGAGGTCCTACGAGCAGTACTTC	CASSFGRSYEQYF
TRBV28	TRBJ2-3	-	TRBD2	TGTGCCAGCAGTTTACTCCCTGAACTAGCGGGCTACACAGATACGCAGTATTTT	CASSLLPELAGYTDTQYF
TRBV28	TRBJ2-7	once	-	TGTGCCAGCAGTTTATTTGTTCGGGAACCGACCTACGAGCAGTACTTC	CASSLFVREPTYEQYF
TRBV7-9	TRBJ1-6	-	TRBD1	TGTGCCAGCAGCGAAGGGACAGGCGGCTATTCACCCCTCCACTTT	CASSEGTGGYSPLHF
TRBV18	TRBJ2-1	once	-	TGTGCCAGCTCACCACCGACGGCCGTTGAGCAGTTCTTC	CASSPPTAVEQFF
TRBV6-5	TRBJ2-7	once	-	TGTGCCAGCAGCGCAGGCCCTGGATACGAGCAGTACTTC	CASSAGPGYEQYF
TRBV27	TRBJ2-3	-	TRBD1	TGTGCCAGCAGTTTTCTGGGACAGGGGCCCACAGATACGCAGTATTTT	CASSFLGQGPTDTQYF
TRBV27	TRBJ1-1	-	-	TGTGCCAGCAGCCAAACAGGTAACACTGAAGCTTTCTTT	CASSQTGNTEAFF
TRBV27	TRBJ2-7	once	TRBD1	TGTGCCAGCAGTTCCCGTTGGGACAGCAACTACGAGCAGTACTTC	CASSSRWDSNYEQYF
TRBV4-1	TRBJ1-5	-	-	TGCGCCAGCAGCCAAGGAGGGGATGGCAATCAGCCCCAGCATTTT	CASSQGGDGNQPQHF
TRBV9	TRBJ1-1	-	TRBD1	TGTGCCAGCAGCCCACAGGGGGCTGCCACTGAAGCTTTCTTT	CASSPQGAATEAFF
TRBV4-1	TRBJ1-5	-	TRBD1	TGCGCCAGCAGCCAAGGTGACAGGGCGGCTCAGCCCCAGCATTTT	CASSQGDRAAQPQHF
TRBV5-6	TRBJ1-4	-	TRBD1	TGTGCCAGCAGCTTGGAGGGGGACAGGAATGAAAAACTGTTTTTT	CASSLEGDRNEKLFF
TRBV7-2	TRBJ2-5	-	-	TGTGCCAGCAGCTTAGCGGGAGGTTTGGGTGAGACCCAGTACTTC	CASSLAGGLGETQYF
TRBV19	TRBJ2-1	-	TRBD1	TGTGCCAGTAGTTCGCGGACAGGGGGTTTAATTGGTGAGCAGTTCTTC	CASSSRTGGLIGEQFF
TRBV28	TRBJ1-5	once	TRBD1	TGTGCCAGCAGTTTACCCTCAGGGGGGAATCAGCCCCAGCATTTT	CASSLPSGGNQPQHF
TRBV7-2	TRBJ1-6	-	-	TGTGCCAGCAGCTTTGACTCAGGGGTTTCACCCCTCCACTTT	CASSFDSGVSPLHF
TRBV7-9	TRBJ1-2	-	-	TGTGCCAGCAGCTTGGGTGGGCAGGAGGGCTACACCTTC	CASSLGGQEGYTF
TRBV5-1	TRBJ1-2	once	-	TGCGCCAGCTCCGAGGACCCCTATCCCAATGGCTACACCTTC	CASSEDPYPNGYTF
TRBV7-9	TRBJ1-4	-	-	TGTGCCAGCAGCCCAGTCCAGGGACCAACTAATGAAAAACTGTTTTTT	CASSPVQGPTNEKLFF
TRBV21-1	TRBJ1-6	-	-	TGTGCCAGCAGCAAAGTAAGGGCAGGGGCGGATTCACCCCTCCACTTT	CASSKVRAGADSPLHF
TRBV9	TRBJ1-1	-	-	TGTGCCAGCAGCGGACTAAACAACAGGGATAGCACTGAAGCTTTCTTT	CASSGLNNRDSTEAFF
TRBV28	TRBJ1-1	-	-	TGTGCCAGCAGTTTGAAAGGGAGGAACACTGAAGCTTTCTTT	CASSLKGRNTEAFF
TRBV7-3	TRBJ2-3	-	-	TGTGCCAGCAGTTTAGGGCTCTACCCCACAGATACGCAGTATTTT	CASSLGLYPTDTQYF
TRBV6-6	TRBJ1-4	-	-	TGTGCCAGCAGTTACGGTGAAAAACTGTTTTTT	CASSYGEKLFF
TRBV7-3	TRBJ2-3	-	TRBD2	TGTGCCAGCAGCTTAGCGGGGGGGAGAACAGATACGCAGTATTTT	CASSLAGGRTDTQYF
TRBV11-2	TRBJ1-5	-	-	TGTGCCAGCAGCTTAGGGTTCAATCAGCCCCAGCATTTT	CASSLGFNQPQHF
TRBV7-3	TRBJ2-3	-	TRBD1	TGTGCCAGCAGCCTACAGGGGACAGATACGCAGTATTTT	CASSLQGTDTQYF
TRBV15	TRBJ2-1	-	TRBD2	TGTGCCACCAGCAGAGATTTGGGCGGGGGGGCCTCCTGGGAGCAGTTCTTC	CATSRDLGGGASWEQFF
TRBV21-1	TRBJ2-7	-	-	TGTGCCAGCAACAGGGGCTTCGCCAGAAGCTCCTACGAGCAGTACTTC	CASNRGFARSSYEQYF
TRBV13	TRBJ1-1	once	-	TGTGCCAGCAGCTTAGAAAATCGTAACACTGAAGCTTTCTTT	CASSLENRNTEAFF